What follows are 3 T cell receptor beta chains derived from one specimen sequenced in a study of cytotoxic CD8 clonotypes in ibrutinib-treated CLL. The data were produced by immunoSEQ multiplex PCR, yet TCRdb's version contains in-frame clones alone and is incomplete. Counted here are 30,000 to 40,000 clones, 69% occurring once; the ten biggest clones make up around a quarter. Sequenced here: PBMCs, sampled before ibrutinib treatment. These receptors originate from a human donor with chronic lymphocytic leukemia.

Concerning this clone itself: The sample contains more than one DNA sequence encoding this CDR3. V gene TRBV27 combines with J gene TRBJ1-1; TRBD1 is a possible D gene (5 bases). V was trimmed by 5 bases and J by 2 bases, leaving 12 bases between them. The CDR3 totals 14 residues. Per germline, CDR1 MNHEY and CDR2 SMNVEV (reference sequence). The CDR3 here is CASSLQGANTEAFF. CDR3 DNA sequence: TGTGCCAGCAGTCTCCAGGGCGCTAACACTGAAGCTTTCTTT.

The chain has TRBV4-2 and TRBJ2-2; TRBD2 aligns across 8 bases. The CDR3 sequence is 18 residues long. Germline values: CDR1 LGHNA, CDR2 YNFKEQ. The ends lost 3 bases at V and 0 bases at J; junction bases unmatched: 9. CDR3 in amino acids: CASSHLGTSSSNTGELFF. In nucleotides, the CDR3 is TGTGCCAGCAGCCATCTCGGGACTAGTAGCTCGAACACCGGGGAGCTGTTTTTT.

The rearrangement joins TRBV9 to TRBJ2-2, with D perhaps being TRBD1 or TRBD2 (6 bases each). Germline-derived CDR1 and CDR2 are SGDLS and YYNGEE. V was pared by 5 bases and J by 5 bases, with 13 bases between. The CDR3 contains 14 residues. The CDR3 reads CASSRGVPTGELFF. CDR3 in DNA: TGTGCCAGCAGTAGGGGGGTTCCTACCGGGGAGCTGTTTTTT.